The text below deals with one T cell receptor (beta chain). Its antigen is currently unknown. The sample belongs to a study of siplizumab effects on memory and regulatory T cells. The repertoire was sequenced with immunoSEQ multiplex PCR; TCRdb's copy has only in-frame clones and lacks some. The sample includes about 120,000 clones, around 94% of them seen just once. The CDR3 spans 14 residues. Trimming cost V 4 bases and J 7 bases, with 15 bases left between them. Germline V gives CDR1 SGHRS, CDR2 YFSETQ. Study results and limitations: With siplizumab, Treg-derived clones averaged approximately 69% of mappable alloreactive CD4+ clones, versus 25% to 30% in controls.

The rearrangement joins TRBV5-1 to TRBJ2-1; weak D call: TRBD1 (7 bases). This TCR came from a human donor in good health. The specimen was non-Treg CD4+ T cells sorted from blood. CDR3 sequence (DNA): TGCGCCAGCAGCACCCGGCAGGGGGGTAATGAGCAGTTCTTC. The encoded protein is CASSTRQGGNEQFF.